This T cell receptor (beta chain) was obtained from a study of T-cell reconstitution after alpha-beta-depleted transplantation in children (dated by TCRdb to 2016 to 2018). In terms of the full investigation: Using TCR repertoire profiling, the study quantitatively followed how T-cell immune reconstitution unfolded in children after TCRalphabeta/CD19-depleted allogeneic hematopoietic cell transplantation. Results and caveats for the whole study, not just this receptor: About two months after transplant, the apparently early recovery of alphabetaT-cell counts reportedly depended on just several hundred clones that had expanded rapidly and came from non-depleted graft cells. In some patients, the high TCRbeta diversity seen at day 60 was put down to recipient T cells and intrathymic progenitors that had survived conditioning. Over subsequent months, a decline in hyperexpanded clone frequencies was noted, and after one year, T-cell counts and TCRbeta diversity were mostly ascribed to newly produced T cells.

The CDR1 and CDR2 encoded by the germline V gene are SGHVS and FQNEAQ. From its cysteine to its phenylalanine, the CDR3 spans 14 amino acids. Only the CDR3 region is kept as DNA, spanning 42 bases read in frame from base 1. V was cut back by 5 bases and J by 0 bases, leaving a gap of 9 bases between them. The treatment or condition label for this specimen denotes: allogeneic hematopoietic cell transplantation with graft depleted of TCRalphabeta T cells and CD19 B cells. TCRalphabeta/CD19-depleted allogeneic hematopoietic cell grafts were given to the transplant recipients, all of whom were children. Library generation was performed with PCR. TCRdb names Illumina HiSeq 2500 as the instrument used. Molecular barcoding was employed in the preparation of TCR libraries, with unique molecular identifiers being used to normalize TCRbeta repertoire quantification. Clones were called with MiXCR by TCRdb after fastp trimmed the public reads at Q25, and only in-frame beta chains were retained. Each CDR3 protein appears once, grouped with its most common genes and DNA. The sample profile shows 700,000 to 850,000 distinct CDR3 sequences; 15% to 20% of them were found once. Around 5% of the sample goes to the ten largest clones.

This clonotype occurred many times. Its recognized antigen is unknown. It has no much larger one-base neighbor in the sample; base qualities were not kept. The receptor chain draws on TRBV7-8 and TRBJ2-3; the D gene is not confidently resolved. Sequenced material: PBMCs, mostly from graft donor cells, taken 360 days after TCRalphabeta/CD19-depleted stem cell transplant. The TCR comes from a male patient aged 10-17 years who had a stem cell transplant for acute lymphoblastic leukemia, so the T cells may come from the graft donor. The CDR3 region reads CASSPPTSTDTQYF. The DNA is as follows: TGTGCCAGCAGCCCACCAACTAGCACAGATACGCAGTATTTT.